These 23 T cell receptor beta chains were sequenced from one sample in a study of shared T cell receptors in the human thymus. The table came from immunoSEQ multiplex PCR; TCRdb's copy has only in-frame clones and leaves some out. The data contain 500,000 to 850,000 clones, more than 70% of them seen just once; the ten biggest clones take up under 0.01%. This sample also appeared in a second study, on human thymus T cells.

Sequencing was performed on thymocytes. All receptors derive from a boy younger than two with a congenital heart defect.

The genes are TRBV5-6 and TRBJ1-3; D is undetermined. V was cut by 3 bases and J by 0 bases, with 7 bases left in between. Germline CDR1 SGHDT, CDR2 YYEEEE. The CDR3 has 14 amino acids. The DNA of the CDR3 is TGTGCCAGCAGCTCTCAAGCCTCTGGAAACACCATATATTTT. Translating gives CASSSQASGNTIYF.

This chain connects TRBV28 to TRBJ2-2; 11 nucleotides match TRBD1. V trimming: 10 bases; J trimming: 7 bases; junction bases outside the gene matches: 26. Germline loops: CDR1 MDHEN, CDR2 SYDVKM. This CDR3 has 20 residues. CDR3 loop: CATTELRGTPRTGGIGELFF. CDR3 sequence (DNA): TGTGCCACCACAGAATTAAGAGGCACGCCCCGGACAGGGGGCATCGGGGAGCTGTTTTTT.

This chain links TRBV28 with TRBJ2-1, with D possibly being TRBD2 (7 bases). Trimming cost V 4 bases and J 4 bases, with 26 bases left between them. The CDR3 is made up of 19 amino acids. The germline CDR1 and CDR2 sequences are MDHEN and SYDVKM. The CDR3 DNA reads TGTGCCAGCAGTTCGAACCAACGGGGGGCTGGATCCCCTTACAATGAGCAGTTCTTC. It codes for CASSSNQRGAGSPYNEQFF.

J is TRBJ1-5 and V is TRBV2, with 7 bases lining up with TRBD1. V lost 5 bases, J lost 5 bases, and 9 bases stayed unmatched. Germline loops: CDR1 SNHLY, CDR2 FYNNEI. CDR3 length: 15 residues. The CDR3 reads CASSTRQGPYQPQHF. The DNA of the CDR3 is TGTGCCAGCAGTACTCGACAGGGTCCCTATCAGCCCCAGCATTTT.

This clone was recorded a few times. The V and J genes are TRBV5-6 and TRBJ2-3, with D possibly TRBD2 on 5 matching bases. There are 17 residues in the CDR3. Trimming took 2 bases from V and 7 from J, leaving 23 bases between them. Germline loops: CDR1 SGHDT, CDR2 YYEEEE. CDR3 nucleotide sequence: TGTGCCAGCAGCTTTTGGGAAAAAGCGGTGAGGACGTATACGCAGTATTTT. Translated, it gives CASSFWEKAVRTYTQYF.

The chain couples TRBV4-3 to TRBJ1-5; TRBD1 might be the D (6 bases). Trimming took 0 bases from V and 3 from J, leaving 15 bases between them. Germline V gene data show CDR1 as LGHNA and CDR2 as YSLEER. The CDR3 sequence is 17 residues long. CDR3 coding DNA: TGCGCCAGCAGCCAAGATGTTTTACAGGGTCCCAATCAGCCCCAGCATTTT. It yields the protein CASSQDVLQGPNQPQHF.

The genes are TRBV11-2 and TRBJ1-6; the D is unclear. Germline CDR1 and CDR2: SGHAT and FQNNGV. This CDR3 contains 16 residues. V dropped 5 bases and J dropped 10 bases, with 21 bases sitting between them. The DNA of the CDR3 is TGTGCCAGCAGCCACCCGTGGATAGGGAGCGAATCACCCCTCCACTTT. It is translated as CASSHPWIGSESPLHF.

The genes are TRBV5-1 and TRBJ2-3, with TRBD2 identical over 13 bases. This CDR3 spans 16 amino acids. Germline CDR1 reads SGHRS; CDR2 reads YFSETQ. Trimming cost V 6 bases and J 3 bases; bases outside gene matches: 7. In DNA form, the CDR3 reads TGCGCCAGCACCGGACTAGCGGGAGTGGGGACAGATACGCAGTATTTT. Protein product: CASTGLAGVGTDTQYF.

The rearrangement joins TRBV6-5 to TRBJ1-6; D remains ambiguous. This CDR3 is built from 14 residues. The ends were cut back, 2 bases at V and 0 bases at J, with 2 bases in the middle. Looked up from germline, CDR1 is MNHEY and CDR2 is SVGAGI. The DNA for the CDR3 is TGTGCCAGCAGTTACCTCTCCTATAATTCACCCCTCCACTTT. This translates into CASSYLSYNSPLHF.

The chain links TRBV19 to TRBJ2-7; 7 bases fit TRBD2. CDR1 is LNHDA and CDR2 is SQIVND in the germline V gene (reference sequence). The CDR3 extends over 14 amino acids. Trimming cost V 5 bases and J 3 bases; bases outside gene matches: 7. DNA of the CDR3: TGTGCCAGTAGTGCCCCCCGGGGGGACTACGAGCAGTACTTC. Amino acids: CASSAPRGDYEQYF. The whole variable domain, remainder taken from reference TRBV19 and TRBJ2-7, is DGGITQSPKYLFRKEGQNVTLSCEQNLNHDAMYWYRQDPGQGLRLIYYSQIVNDFQKGDIAEGYSVSREKKESFPLTVTSAQKNPTAFYLCASSAPRGDYEQYFGPGTRLTVT.

The genes are TRBV29-1 and TRBJ1-4; no clear D. Germline V gene lookup returns CDR1 SQVTM and CDR2 ANQGSEA. The CDR3 consists of 15 residues. With 5 bases removed from V and 3 bases from J, the gap between germline ends came to 16 bases. In DNA, the CDR3 is TGCAGCGTTTCCCCCTTGGGCCAATCTAATGAAAAACTGTTTTTT. Its protein is CSVSPLGQSNEKLFF.

V is TRBV15 and J is TRBJ2-7; the match to TRBD1 covers 10 bases. V shed 7 bases and J 2 bases; nucleotides not matched to a gene: 2. The CDR3 extends over 13 amino acids. The germline V gene has CDR1 LNHNV and CDR2 YYDKDF (reference sequence). CDR3 in amino acids: CATTGTGAYEQYF. The CDR3 nucleotides are TGTGCCACCACCGGGACAGGGGCCTACGAGCAGTACTTC.

The chain carries TRBV27 and TRBJ2-7; TRBD1 matches at 9 bases. Germline V gives CDR1 MNHEY, CDR2 SMNVEV (reference sequence). The CDR3 sequence is 14 residues long. Germline trimming cut 5 bases from V and 5 bases from J; bases unmatched to any gene: 7. The CDR3 reads CASSVDRGVDEQYF. The CDR3 nucleotides read TGTGCCAGCAGTGTGGACAGGGGAGTCGACGAGCAGTACTTC.

This chain joins TRBV7-8 and TRBJ2-2, with TRBD2 matching 10 bases. The germline CDR1 and CDR2 sequences are SGHVS and FQNEAQ. This CDR3 comprises 17 residues. Trimming at V came to 1 base and at J to 6 bases, leaving 8 bases not matched to a gene. Here the CDR3 reads CASSLGTSGRASGELFF. CDR3 nucleotides: TGTGCCAGCAGCTTAGGAACCAGCGGGAGGGCCTCCGGGGAGCTGTTTTTT. The variable domain in full, with the rest retrieved from reference TRBV7-8 and TRBJ2-2, is GAGVSQSPRYKVAKRGQDVALRCDPISGHVSLFWYQQALGQGPEFLTYFQNEAQLDKSGLPSDRFFAERPEGSVSTLKIQRTQQEDSAVYLCASSLGTSGRASGELFFGEGSRLTVL.

The J gene is TRBJ1-1, the V gene TRBV6-5; the D gene is possibly TRBD1 (6 bases). The CDR3 is 14 amino acids. CDR1 and CDR2 (germline): MNHEY, SVGAGI. V lost 4 bases to trimming and J lost 10 bases, with 19 bases between them. The CDR3, as DNA: TGTGCCAGCAGTTTCGTAGGGCCAGGGGCATTAGCTTTCTTT. Its translation: CASSFVGPGALAFF.

Points on this clone: The identical CDR3 is also encoded by other nucleotide sequences in the sample. J is TRBJ1-2 and V is TRBV5-1; D might be TRBD1 (6 bases). V lost 4 bases, J lost 2 bases, and 9 bases lay in between. CDR3 length: 13 amino acids. Looked up from germline, CDR1 is SGHRS and CDR2 is YFSETQ. This CDR3 is CASSPDSNYGYTF. The CDR3 DNA reads TGCGCCAGCAGCCCGGACAGCAACTATGGCTACACCTTC.

CDR3 sequence reads: CASSQDWQGGTIYF. CDR3 DNA sequence: TGCGCCAGCAGCCAAGATTGGCAGGGTGGCACCATATATTTT. V is TRBV4-3 and J is TRBJ1-3; D is perhaps TRBD1 (5 bases). The CDR3 extends over 14 amino acids. Per germline, CDR1 LGHNA and CDR2 YSLEER. The V end lost 0 bases, the J end lost 9 bases, and 12 bases lay between the germline ends.

This clone was detected once. The chain carries TRBV28 and TRBJ1-2; TRBD1 aligns across 8 bases. The CDR3 runs 18 residues. The germline V gene encodes CDR1 MDHEN and CDR2 SYDVKM. The V and J ends lost 4 bases and 3 bases, in that order; junction bases with no gene match: 16. This chain's CDR3 is CASSSSGDRGCGHYGYTF. In DNA form, the CDR3 reads TGTGCCAGCAGTTCGAGTGGAGACAGGGGTTGTGGACACTATGGCTACACCTTC.

This sequence joins TRBV11-2 and TRBJ2-1; TRBD2 matches at 7 bases. The CDR3 is 17 residues long. Germline loops: CDR1 SGHAT, CDR2 FQNNGV. Trimming at V came to 1 base and at J to 0 bases, leaving 6 bases not matched to a gene. The CDR3 DNA reads as TGTGCCAGCAGCTTAGGGGGCGGGAGTAGCTCCTACAATGAGCAGTTCTTC. The encoded protein is CASSLGGGSSSYNEQFF.

The chain employs TRBV19 and TRBJ2-5; 14 bases match TRBD2. CDR1 is LNHDA and CDR2 is SQIVND in the germline V gene (reference sequence). The CDR3 runs to 14 residues. Trimming took 5 bases from V and 4 from J; bases not matched to a gene: 0. The CDR3 DNA reads as TGTGCCAGTAGTGGACTAGCGGGAGGAGAGACCCAGTACTTC. It translates to CASSGLAGGETQYF.

This clone was seen only once. One junction end does not reproduce the germline sequence, and a read error may be involved. This chain uses TRBV7-7 with TRBJ1-1; D is uncertain. This CDR3 spans 13 amino acids. Germline loops: CDR1 SSHAT, CDR2 FNYEAQ (reference sequence). Here the CDR3 DNA reads TGTGCTAGCAGCTTATCAGAGAACACTGAAGCTTTCTTT. It encodes CASSLSENTEAFF.

This chain connects TRBV15 to TRBJ1-2; a possible D gene is TRBD1 (6 bases). V was pared by 0 bases and J by 12 bases, with 14 bases between. The length of the CDR3 is 13 residues. Germline assignment: CDR1 LNHNV and CDR2 YYDKDF (reference sequence). The CDR3 nucleotides are TGTGCCACCAGCAGAGATTACAGGGCAAATAACACCTTC. Protein product: CATSRDYRANNTF.

The rearrangement joins TRBV5-6 to TRBJ2-7; weak D call: TRBD2 (6 bases). V lost 4 bases and J 7 bases, leaving 15 bases between the germline ends. The length of the CDR3 is 13 residues. Germline V gene data show CDR1 as SGHDT and CDR2 as YYEEEE. In nucleotides, the CDR3 is TGTGCCAGCAGCAAACAGGACGGGGGAGAGCAGTACTTC. It yields the protein CASSKQDGGEQYF.